The following is a T cell receptor beta chain sequence with its context. The entry originates in a study of blood T cell repertoires in COVID-19. Background on the study: Acute-phase and convalescent COVID-19 samples originated in the United States, Italy and Spain. T cells, B-cell-depleted T cells, or PBMCs provided the cDNA or gDNA that served as material.

Original processing methods: Nucleated cell counts were estimated from reference gene primer amplification. Sequenced by immunoSEQ multiplex PCR; TCRdb stores in-frame clones only, minus some. The D gene and trimming were derived from the DNA, and the V and J assignments and clone size from that table. There are 300,000 or so clones in the sample; roughly 90% occur only once, and approximately 2.1% lies in the top ten. This CDR3 region has 16 residues. Germline loops: CDR1 SNHLY, CDR2 FYNNEI. V trimming: 2 bases; J trimming: 6 bases; junction bases outside the gene matches: 6. Seattle participants joined during active infection and were tracked over time.

This TCR was sampled from a woman in her twenties or thirties with COVID-19, enrolled during active disease. Input material: peripheral blood. The chain joins TRBV2 to TRBJ2-3; 12 bases align to TRBD2. CDR3 bases: TGTGCCAGCAGTGAACTGACTAGCGGGAGTATTGATACGCAGTATTTT. Residues: CASSELTSGSIDTQYF. The variable domain in full, completed from reference TRBV2 and TRBJ2-3, reads EPEVTQTPSHQVTQMGQEVILRCVPISNHLYFYWYRQILGQKVEFLVSFYNNEISEKSEIFDDQFSVERPDGSNFTLKIRSTKLEDSAMYFCASSELTSGSIDTQYFGPGTRLTVL.